This T cell receptor beta chain was profiled in a study of response to subunit inactivated influenza vaccine. Study conclusions and caveats: The authors proposed limited new T cell recruitment per seasonal influenza vaccination.

On this clonotype: Antigen unknown.

TCRdb re-derived calls from the RT-PCR reads in MiXCR, one entry per CDR3 protein. The sample yields about 780,000 distinct CDR3 sequences, around a sixth seen once. Germline V gene data show CDR1 as SEHNR and CDR2 as FQNEAQ (reference sequence). V lost 4 bases to trimming and J lost 5 bases, with 17 bases between them. This CDR3 has 15 residues. This receptor was obtained from a man in his fifties who received an inactivated influenza vaccine. The specimen comprised PBMCs from blood, sampled approximately 5 days after vaccination. The V call is TRBV7-9, the J call TRBJ2-5, with D possibly being TRBD1 (6 bases). The CDR3 sequence is CASSWTVDGTETQYF. The CDR3 DNA sequence: TGTGCCAGCAGCTGGACAGTGGATGGAACGGAGACCCAGTACTTC. The full variable domain, completed using reference TRBV7-9 and TRBJ2-5, is DTGVSQNPRHKITKRGQNVTFRCDPISEHNRLYWYRQTLGQGPEFLTYFQNEAQLEKSRLLSDRFSAERPKGSFSTLEIQRTEQGDSAMYLCASSWTVDGTETQYFGPGTRLLVL.